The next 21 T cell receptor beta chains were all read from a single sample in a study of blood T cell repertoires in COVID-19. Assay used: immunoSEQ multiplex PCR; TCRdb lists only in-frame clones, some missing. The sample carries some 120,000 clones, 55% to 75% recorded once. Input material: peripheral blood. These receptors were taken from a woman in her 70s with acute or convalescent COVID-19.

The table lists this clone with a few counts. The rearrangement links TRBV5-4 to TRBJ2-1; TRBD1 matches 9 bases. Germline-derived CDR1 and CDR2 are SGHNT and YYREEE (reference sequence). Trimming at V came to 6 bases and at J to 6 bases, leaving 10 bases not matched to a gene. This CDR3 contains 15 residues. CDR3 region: CASNGQGRVGNEQFF. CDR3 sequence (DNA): TGTGCCAGCAACGGACAGGGGAGGGTTGGCAATGAGCAGTTCTTC.

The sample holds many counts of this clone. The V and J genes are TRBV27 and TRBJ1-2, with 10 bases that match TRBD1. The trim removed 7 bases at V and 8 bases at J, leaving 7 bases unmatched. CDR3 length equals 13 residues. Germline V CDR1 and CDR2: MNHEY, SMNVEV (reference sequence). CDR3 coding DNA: TGTGCCAGCAACAGACAGGGGGCAGGCGGCTACACCTTC. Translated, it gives CASNRQGAGGYTF.

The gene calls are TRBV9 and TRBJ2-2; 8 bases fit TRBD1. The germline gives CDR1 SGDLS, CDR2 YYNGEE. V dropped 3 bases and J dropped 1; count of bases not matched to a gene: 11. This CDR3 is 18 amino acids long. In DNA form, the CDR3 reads TGTGCCAGCAGCGAAACGACAGGGGATGTAGTGAACACCGGGGAGCTGTTTTTT. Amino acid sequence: CASSETTGDVVNTGELFF.

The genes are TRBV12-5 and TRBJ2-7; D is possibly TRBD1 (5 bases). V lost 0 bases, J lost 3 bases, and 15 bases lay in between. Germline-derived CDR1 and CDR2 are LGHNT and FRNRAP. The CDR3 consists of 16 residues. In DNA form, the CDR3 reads TGTGCTAGTGGTTTGGTACAGGTAGGGGTGGGCTACGAGCAGTACTTC. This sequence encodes CASGLVQVGVGYEQYF. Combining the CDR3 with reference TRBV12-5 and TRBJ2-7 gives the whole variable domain DARVTQTPRHKVTEMGQEVTMRCQPILGHNTVFWYRQTMMQGLELLAYFRNRAPLDDSGMPKDRFSAEMPDATLATLKIQPSEPRDSAVYFCASGLVQVGVGYEQYFGPGTRLTVT.

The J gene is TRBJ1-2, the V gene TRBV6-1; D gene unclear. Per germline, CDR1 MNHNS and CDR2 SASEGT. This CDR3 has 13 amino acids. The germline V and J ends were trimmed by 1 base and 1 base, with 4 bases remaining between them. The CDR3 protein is CASSEDSNYGYTF. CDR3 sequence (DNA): TGTGCCAGCAGTGAAGACAGTAACTATGGCTACACCTTC.

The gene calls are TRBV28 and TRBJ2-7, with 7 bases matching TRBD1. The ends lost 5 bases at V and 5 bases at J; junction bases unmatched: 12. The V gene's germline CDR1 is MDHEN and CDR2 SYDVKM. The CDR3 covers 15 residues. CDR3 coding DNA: TGTGCCAGCAGTACCCCGACAGGGATGAAGAACGAGCAGTACTTC. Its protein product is CASSTPTGMKNEQYF.

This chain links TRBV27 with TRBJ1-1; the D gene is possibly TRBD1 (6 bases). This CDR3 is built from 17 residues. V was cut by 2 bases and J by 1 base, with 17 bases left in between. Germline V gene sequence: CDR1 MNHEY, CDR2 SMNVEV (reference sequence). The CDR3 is CASSLGGLNYQNTEAFF. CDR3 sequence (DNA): TGTGCCAGCAGTTTAGGGGGCCTTAATTACCAGAACACTGAAGCTTTCTTT.

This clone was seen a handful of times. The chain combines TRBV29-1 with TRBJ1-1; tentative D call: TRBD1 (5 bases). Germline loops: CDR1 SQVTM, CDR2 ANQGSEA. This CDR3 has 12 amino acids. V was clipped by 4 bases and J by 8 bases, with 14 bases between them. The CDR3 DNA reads TGCAGCGTTGTTCGGGGGAACAGGGAAGCTTTCTTT. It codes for CSVVRGNREAFF.

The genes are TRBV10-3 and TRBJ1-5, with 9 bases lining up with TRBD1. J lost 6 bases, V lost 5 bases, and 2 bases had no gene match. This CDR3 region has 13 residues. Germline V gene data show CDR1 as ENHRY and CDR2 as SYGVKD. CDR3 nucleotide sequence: TGTGCCATCAGTAGGACAGGGGTTCAGCCCCAGCATTTT. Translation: CAISRTGVQPQHF.

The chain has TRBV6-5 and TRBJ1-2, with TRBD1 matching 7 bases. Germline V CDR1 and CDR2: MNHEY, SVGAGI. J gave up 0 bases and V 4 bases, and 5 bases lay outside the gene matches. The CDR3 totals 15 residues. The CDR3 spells CASSLDRSTNYGYTF. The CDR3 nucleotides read TGTGCCAGCAGTTTGGACAGGAGCACTAACTATGGCTACACCTTC.

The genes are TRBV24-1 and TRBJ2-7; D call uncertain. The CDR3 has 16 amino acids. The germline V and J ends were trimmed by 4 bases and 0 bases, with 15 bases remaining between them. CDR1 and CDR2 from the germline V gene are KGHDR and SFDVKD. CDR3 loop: CATSEYDPESSYEQYF. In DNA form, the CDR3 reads TGTGCCACCAGTGAATACGATCCGGAGAGCTCCTACGAGCAGTACTTC.

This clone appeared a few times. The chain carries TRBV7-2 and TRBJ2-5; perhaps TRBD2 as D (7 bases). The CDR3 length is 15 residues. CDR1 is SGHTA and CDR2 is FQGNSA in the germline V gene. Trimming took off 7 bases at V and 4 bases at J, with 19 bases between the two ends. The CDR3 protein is CASTRGATSRETQYF. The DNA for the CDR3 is TGTGCCAGCACCCGGGGGGCGACGAGTAGAGAGACCCAGTACTTC.

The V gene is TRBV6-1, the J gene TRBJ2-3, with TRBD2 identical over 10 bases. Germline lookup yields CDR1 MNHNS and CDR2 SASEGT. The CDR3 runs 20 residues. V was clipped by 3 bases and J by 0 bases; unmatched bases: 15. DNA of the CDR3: TGTGCCAGCAGTGACGTCTCTAGCGGGAGTACCGGGGATAGCACAGATACGCAGTATTTT. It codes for CASSDVSSGSTGDSTDTQYF.

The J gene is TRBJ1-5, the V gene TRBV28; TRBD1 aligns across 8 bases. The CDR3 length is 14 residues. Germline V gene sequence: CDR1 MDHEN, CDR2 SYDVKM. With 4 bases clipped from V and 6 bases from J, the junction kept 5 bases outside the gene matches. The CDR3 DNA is TGTGCCAGCAGTTCCTCAGGGGGCGGTCAGCCCCAGCATTTT. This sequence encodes CASSSSGGGQPQHF.

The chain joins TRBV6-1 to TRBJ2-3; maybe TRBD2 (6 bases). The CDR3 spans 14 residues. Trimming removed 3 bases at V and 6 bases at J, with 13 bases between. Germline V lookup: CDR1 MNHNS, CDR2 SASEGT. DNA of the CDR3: TGTGCCAGCAGTGATCGCGGGATTTCGGATACGCAGTATTTT. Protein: CASSDRGISDTQYF.

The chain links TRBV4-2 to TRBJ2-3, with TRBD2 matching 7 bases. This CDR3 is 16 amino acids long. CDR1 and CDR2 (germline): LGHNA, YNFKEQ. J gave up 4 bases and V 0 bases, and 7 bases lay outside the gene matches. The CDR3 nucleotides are TGTGCCAGCAGCCAAGAGGCGAGACTAGCCGCAGATACGCAGTATTTT. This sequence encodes CASSQEARLAADTQYF.

CDR3 coding DNA: TGTGCCAGCAGCACGCCCTCCAGGGCCGCAACTAATGAAAAACTGTTTTTT. Protein product: CASSTPSRAATNEKLFF. V usage is TRBV2 and J usage is TRBJ1-4; TRBD1 might be the D (5 bases). Germline CDR1 is SNHLY and CDR2 is FYNNEI. There are 17 residues in the CDR3. The V end lost 6 bases, the J end lost 0 bases, and 17 bases lay between the germline ends.

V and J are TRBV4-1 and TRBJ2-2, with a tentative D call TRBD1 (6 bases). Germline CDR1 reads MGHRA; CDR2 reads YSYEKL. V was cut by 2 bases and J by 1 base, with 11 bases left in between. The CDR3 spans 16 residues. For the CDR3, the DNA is TGCGCCAGCAGCCAACATAGGACAGTGAACACCGGGGAGCTGTTTTTT. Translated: CASSQHRTVNTGELFF.

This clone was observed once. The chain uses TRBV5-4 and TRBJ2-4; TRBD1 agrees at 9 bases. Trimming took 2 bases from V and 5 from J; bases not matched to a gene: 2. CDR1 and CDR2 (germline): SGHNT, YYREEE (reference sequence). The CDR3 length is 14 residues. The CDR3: CASSLRQGENIQYF. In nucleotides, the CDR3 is TGTGCCAGCAGCTTAAGACAGGGGGAAAACATTCAGTACTTC.

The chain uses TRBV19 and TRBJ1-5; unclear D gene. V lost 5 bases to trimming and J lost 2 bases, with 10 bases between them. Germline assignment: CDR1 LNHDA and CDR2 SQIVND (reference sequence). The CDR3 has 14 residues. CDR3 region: CASSPFSGNQPQHF. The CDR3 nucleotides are TGTGCCAGTAGTCCCTTTAGTGGCAATCAGCCCCAGCATTTT.

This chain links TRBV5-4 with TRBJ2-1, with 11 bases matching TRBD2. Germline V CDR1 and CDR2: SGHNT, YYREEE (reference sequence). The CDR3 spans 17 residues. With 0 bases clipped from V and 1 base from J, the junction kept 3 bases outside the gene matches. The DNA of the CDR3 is TGTGCCAGCAGCTTGGATCTAGCGGGAGGATCCTACAATGAGCAGTTCTTC. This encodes CASSLDLAGGSYNEQFF.